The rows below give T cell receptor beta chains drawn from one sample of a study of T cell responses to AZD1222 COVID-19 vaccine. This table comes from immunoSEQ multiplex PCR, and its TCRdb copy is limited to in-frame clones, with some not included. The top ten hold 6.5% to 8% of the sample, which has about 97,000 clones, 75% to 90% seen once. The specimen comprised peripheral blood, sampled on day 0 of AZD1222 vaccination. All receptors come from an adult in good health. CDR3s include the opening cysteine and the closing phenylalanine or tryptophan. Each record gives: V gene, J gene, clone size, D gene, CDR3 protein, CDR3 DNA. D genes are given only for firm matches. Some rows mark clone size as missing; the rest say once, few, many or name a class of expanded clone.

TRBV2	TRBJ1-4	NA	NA	CASNGQLNEKLFF	TGTGCCAGCAATGGGCAGCTTAATGAAAAACTGTTTTTT
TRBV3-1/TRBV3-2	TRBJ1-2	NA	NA	CASSPNAGTNYGYTF	TGTGCCAGCAGCCCCAATGCCGGGACCAACTATGGCTACACCTTC
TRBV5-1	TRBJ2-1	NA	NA	CASSLVPSYNEQFF	TGCGCCAGCAGCTTGGTGCCATCCTACAATGAGCAGTTCTTC
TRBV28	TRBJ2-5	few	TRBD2	CASSWGGRPPGGETQYF	TGTGCCAGCAGTTGGGGCGGGAGGCCCCCAGGTGGGGAGACCCAGTACTTC
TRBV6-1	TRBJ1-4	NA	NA	CASSERTNEKLFF	TGTGCCAGCAGTGAGCGAACTAATGAAAAACTGTTTTTT
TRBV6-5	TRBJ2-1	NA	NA	CASGLDSGYNEQFF	TGTGCCAGCGGGCTTGATAGCGGATACAATGAGCAGTTCTTC
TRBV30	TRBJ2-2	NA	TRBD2	CALTSGISTGELFF	TGTGCCTTAACTAGCGGGATAAGCACCGGGGAGCTGTTTTTT
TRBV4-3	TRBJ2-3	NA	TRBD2	CASSPGLAGGHRDTQYF	TGCGCCAGCAGCCCAGGACTAGCGGGAGGGCATAGAGATACGCAGTATTTT
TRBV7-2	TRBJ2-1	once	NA	CASSLANMGEQFF	TGTGCCAGCAGCTTAGCGAATATGGGTGAGCAGTTCTTC
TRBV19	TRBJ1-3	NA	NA	CASSRKPHSGNTIYF	TGTGCCAGTAGTCGGAAGCCACACTCTGGAAACACCATATATTTT
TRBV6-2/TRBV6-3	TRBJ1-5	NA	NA	CASSFHRALNQPQHF	TGTGCCAGCAGCTTTCATCGGGCGCTCAATCAGCCCCAGCATTTT
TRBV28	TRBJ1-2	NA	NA	CASSTRPGLGYTF	TGTGCCAGCAGCACCCGACCGGGGCTAGGCTACACCTTC
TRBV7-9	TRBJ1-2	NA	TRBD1	CASSPDRGRVTLF	TGTGCCAGCAGCCCAGACAGGGGGCGGGTGACTCTCTTC
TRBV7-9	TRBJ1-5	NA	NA	CASSPGHVNQPQHF	TGTGCCAGCAGCCCCGGGCACGTCAATCAGCCCCAGCATTTT
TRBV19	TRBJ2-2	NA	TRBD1	CASSSKQGVGELFF	TGTGCCAGTAGCTCGAAACAGGGGGTGGGGGAGCTGTTTTTT
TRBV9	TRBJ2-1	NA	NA	CASSVAGGPYNEQFF	TGTGCCAGCAGCGTAGCCGGGGGGCCTTACAATGAGCAGTTCTTC
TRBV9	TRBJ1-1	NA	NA	CASSAQGSPLTEAFF	TGTGCCAGCAGCGCTCAGGGGTCGCCCCTCACTGAAGCTTTCTTT
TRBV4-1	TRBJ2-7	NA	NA	CASSRSGPYEQYF	TGCGCCAGCAGCCGGTCAGGGCCCTACGAGCAGTACTTC
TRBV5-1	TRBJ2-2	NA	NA	CASSYGHPRTGELFF	TGCGCCAGCAGCTATGGACACCCGCGGACCGGGGAGCTGTTTTTT
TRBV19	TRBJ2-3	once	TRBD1	CASSRTGSTDTQYF	TGTGCCAGTAGTAGGACAGGTAGCACAGATACGCAGTATTTT
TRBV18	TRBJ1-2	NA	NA	CASSPRRGDEGYTF	TGTGCCAGCTCCCCCCGAAGGGGGGATGAGGGCTACACCTTC
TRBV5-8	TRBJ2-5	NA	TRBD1	CASRRAGTGVLVSQYF	TGTGCCAGCAGGCGAGCCGGGACAGGGGTTTTGGTGTCCCAGTACTTC
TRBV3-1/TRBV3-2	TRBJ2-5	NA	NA	CASSLQGAGRGETQYF	TGTGCCAGCAGCTTGCAAGGGGCAGGGCGTGGGGAGACCCAGTACTTC
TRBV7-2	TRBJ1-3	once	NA	CASSLAGTNSGNTIYF	TGTGCCAGCAGCTTAGCCGGGACAAACTCTGGAAACACCATATATTTT
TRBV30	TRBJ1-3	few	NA	CAWSGLAGATGNTIYF	TGTGCCTGGAGTGGGCTGGCAGGGGCGACTGGAAACACCATATATTTT
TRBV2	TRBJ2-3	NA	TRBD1	CASSDGRGTGGADTQYF	TGTGCCAGCAGTGATGGGCGTGGGACAGGGGGAGCAGATACGCAGTATTTT
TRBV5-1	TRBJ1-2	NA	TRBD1	CASSSGQGNYGYTF	TGCGCCAGCAGCTCCGGACAGGGAAACTATGGCTACACCTTC
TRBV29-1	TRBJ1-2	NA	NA	CSVGADSGDYGYTF	TGCAGCGTTGGGGCGGACAGCGGCGACTATGGCTACACCTTC
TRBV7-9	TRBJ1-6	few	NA	CASSLAGVSPLHF	TGTGCCAGCAGCTTAGCAGGGGTATCACCCCTCCACTTT
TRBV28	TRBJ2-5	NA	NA	CASSFHFSQETQYF	TGTGCCAGCAGTTTCCACTTCAGCCAAGAGACCCAGTACTTC
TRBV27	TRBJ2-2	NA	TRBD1	CASSLRQQGATGELFF	TGTGCCAGCAGTTTAAGACAGCAGGGGGCCACCGGGGAGCTGTTTTTT
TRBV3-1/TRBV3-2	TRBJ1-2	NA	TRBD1	CASSLGQGRNYGYTF	TGTGCCAGCAGCCTCGGACAGGGGCGGAACTATGGCTACACCTTC
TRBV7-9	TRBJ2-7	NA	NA	CASSGRGLQTGVEPYEQYF	TGTGCCAGCAGCGGCCGCGGCCTCCAGACAGGCGTAGAACCCTACGAGCAGTACTTC
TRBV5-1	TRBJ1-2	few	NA	CASSPLGRSNYGYTF	TGCGCCAGCAGCCCGCTCGGGCGTTCTAACTATGGCTACACCTTC
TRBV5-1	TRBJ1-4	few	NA	CASRVRPGSTNEKLFF	TGCGCCAGCAGGGTTCGTCCGGGGTCGACTAATGAAAAACTGTTTTTT
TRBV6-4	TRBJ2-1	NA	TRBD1	CASSPDRVSYNEQFF	TGTGCCAGCAGTCCGGACAGGGTCTCCTACAATGAGCAGTTCTTC
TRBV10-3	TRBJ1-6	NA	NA	CAISRDKKYNSPLHF	TGTGCCATCAGCCGGGACAAAAAATATAATTCACCCCTCCACTTT
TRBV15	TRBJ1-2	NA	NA	CATSRGDYGYTF	TGTGCCACCAGCAGAGGCGACTATGGCTACACCTTC
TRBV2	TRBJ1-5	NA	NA	CASRRTLSPDQPQHF	TGTGCCAGCAGAAGGACCCTCAGCCCGGATCAGCCCCAGCATTTT
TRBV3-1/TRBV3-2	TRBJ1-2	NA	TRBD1	CASSNRGPSYGYTF	TGTGCCAGCAGCAACAGGGGTCCTAGCTATGGCTACACCTTC
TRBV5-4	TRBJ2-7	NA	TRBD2	CASSLGGAPGLAVGGQYF	TGTGCCAGCAGCTTGGGGGGGGCGCCGGGACTAGCGGTTGGTGGGCAGTACTTC
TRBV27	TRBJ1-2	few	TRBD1	CASSLLRGQGYGYTF	TGTGCCAGCAGTTTGCTTAGGGGGCAGGGCTATGGCTACACCTTC
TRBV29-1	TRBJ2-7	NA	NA	CSVTRQAGNEQYF	TGCAGCGTAACGAGACAGGCGGGTAACGAGCAGTACTTC
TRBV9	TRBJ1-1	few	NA	CASSLQGVGTEAFF	TGTGCCAGCAGTCTCCAGGGTGTCGGCACTGAAGCTTTCTTT
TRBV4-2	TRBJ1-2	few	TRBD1	CASSQERQGIMDGYTF	TGTGCCAGCAGCCAAGAAAGACAGGGGATCATGGATGGCTACACCTTC
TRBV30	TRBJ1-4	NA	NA	CAWSPESIPEKLFF	TGTGCCTGGAGTCCGGAGTCTATACCTGAAAAACTGTTTTTT
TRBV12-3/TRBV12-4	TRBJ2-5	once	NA	CASSLGSSQYF	TGTGCCAGCAGTTTGGGGTCCTCCCAGTACTTC
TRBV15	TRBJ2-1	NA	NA	CATTPTWGNEQFF	TGTGCCACCACCCCTACGTGGGGAAATGAGCAGTTCTTC
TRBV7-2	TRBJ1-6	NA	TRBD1	CASSRDSSYSPLHF	TGTGCCAGCAGCCGGGACAGCTCTTATTCACCCCTCCACTTT
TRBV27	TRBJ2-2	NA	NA	CASSPGYTGELFF	TGTGCCAGCAGTCCGGGATACACCGGGGAGCTGTTTTTT
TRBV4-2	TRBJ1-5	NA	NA	CASSQDYHQPQHF	TGTGCCAGCAGCCAAGATTATCATCAGCCCCAGCATTTT
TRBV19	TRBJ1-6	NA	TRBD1	CASTETGGAGSPLHF	TGTGCCAGTACCGAGACAGGGGGCGCGGGGTCACCCCTCCACTTT
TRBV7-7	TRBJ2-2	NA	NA	CASSSQSGELFF	TGTGCTAGCAGCTCACAGTCCGGGGAGCTGTTTTTT
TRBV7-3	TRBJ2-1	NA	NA	CASSLSPGGIYNEQFF	TGTGCCAGCAGCTTAAGTCCGGGCGGGATTTACAATGAGCAGTTCTTC